This entry lists 32 T cell receptor beta chains sequenced from one sample in a study of graft-versus-host responses after intestinal transplantation. These receptors are not linked to any known antigen. The data were produced by immunoSEQ multiplex PCR, yet TCRdb's version contains in-frame clones alone and is incomplete. The data hold about 70,000 clones, with around 89% observed a single time. This material consisted of unstimulated CD8+ T cells sorted from spleen or lymph node cells, taken before transplant. These receptor sequences come from a human donor who was the organ donor for an intestinal transplant.

V gene TRBV4-1 combines with J gene TRBJ1-2; possible D gene TRBD1, 6 bases. This CDR3 region has 16 residues. Germline values: CDR1 MGHRA, CDR2 YSYEKL. The V end was cut by 3 bases, the J end by 6 bases, with 20 bases between. The CDR3 spells CASSHSAGTTSDGYTF. For the CDR3, the DNA is TGCGCCAGCAGCCATTCAGCCGGGACAACTTCGGATGGCTACACCTTC.

The gene calls are TRBV11-2 and TRBJ2-7; the D is unclear. The germline V gene has CDR1 SGHAT and CDR2 FQNNGV. Trimming cost V 0 bases and J 6 bases, with 21 bases left between them. The CDR3 is 17 amino acids. The CDR3 DNA reads TGTGCCAGCAGCTTAGACGCCCCCACGGGTGTATATTTCGAGCAGTACGTC. Translated, it gives CASSLDAPTGVYFEQYV.

This clone was seen a single time. The rearrangement links TRBV29-1 to TRBJ2-2, with D maybe TRBD2 (5 bases). V lost 5 bases and J lost 6, with 10 bases in between. The CDR3 is made up of 12 amino acids. The V gene's germline CDR1 is SQVTM and CDR2 ANQGSEA. CDR3 sequence: CSVTGFAGELFF. CDR3 sequence (DNA): TGCAGCGTTACGGGGTTCGCCGGGGAGCTGTTTTTT.

This clone was recorded once. The genes are TRBV7-8 and TRBJ1-2, with TRBD1 matching over 9 bases. V shed 5 bases, J shed 8 bases, and the junction held 9 bases outside the gene matches. The CDR3 is 14 residues long. CDR1 and CDR2 (germline): SGHVS, FQNEAQ. The CDR3 bases are TGTGCCAGCAGCACGGGACAGGGTCTGTGGGGCTACACCTTC. It codes for CASSTGQGLWGYTF.

The rearrangement uses TRBV7-6 and TRBJ1-2; 7 positions agree with TRBD1. Germline CDR1 SGHVS, CDR2 FNYEAQ. Losses at the gene ends were 5 bases for V and 4 bases for J; bases not matched to a gene: 7. The CDR3 loop spans 14 amino acids. The DNA of the CDR3 is TGTGCCAGCAGCCCTATGGGACAGCTCTATGGCTACACCTTC. It encodes CASSPMGQLYGYTF.

The chain combines TRBV10-3 with TRBJ1-1, with D hard to call. V was cut by 6 bases and J by 0 bases, with 8 bases left in between. Per the germline V gene, CDR1 is ENHRY and CDR2 is SYGVKD. The CDR3 has 13 amino acids. CDR3 DNA: TGTGCCATCAGGTTAGTCTTGAACACTGAAGCTTTCTTT. Translating gives CAIRLVLNTEAFF.

A single count supports this clone. The genes are TRBV27 and TRBJ2-1, with unresolved D. Germline V gives CDR1 MNHEY, CDR2 SMNVEV (reference sequence). This CDR3 has 12 residues. The germline V and J ends were trimmed by 4 bases and 5 bases, with 6 bases remaining between them. The CDR3 loop is CASSYGDNEQFF. The CDR3 DNA reads as TGTGCCAGCAGTTACGGTGACAATGAGCAGTTCTTC.

This clone was seen more than once but under ten times. The rearrangement links TRBV7-6 to TRBJ2-3, with TRBD1 as a possible D gene (6 bases). Germline loops: CDR1 SGHVS, CDR2 FNYEAQ. V dropped 5 bases and J dropped 2 bases, with 17 bases sitting between them. The CDR3 consists of 16 residues. The CDR3 nucleotides are TGTGCCAGCAGCCCGGGACACGCGATGCTCACAGATACGCAGTATTTT. Protein sequence: CASSPGHAMLTDTQYF.

This clone came up once. V gene TRBV27 combines with J gene TRBJ1-2, with D maybe TRBD1 (6 bases). The V and J ends lost 3 bases and 4 bases respectively, with 18 bases between them. CDR1 is MNHEY, CDR2 SMNVEV, per germline (reference sequence). The CDR3 sequence is 16 residues long. CDR3 bases: TGTGCCAGCAGTTTGAGGGGGGGTTTTCCCTCCTATGGCTACACCTTC. Translated, it gives CASSLRGGFPSYGYTF.

The chain is built from TRBV4-1 and TRBJ1-1, with D tentatively TRBD1 (6 bases). CDR1 MGHRA and CDR2 YSYEKL come from the germline V gene. This CDR3 comprises 17 residues. V shed 4 bases and J shed 0 bases, with 18 bases lying between them. The CDR3 spells CASSLRDTSTMNTEAFF. The CDR3 DNA sequence: TGCGCCAGCAGCCTCCGGGACACCTCGACCATGAACACTGAAGCTTTCTTT.

The V and J genes are TRBV5-1 and TRBJ2-1; D remains ambiguous. The CDR3 has 13 amino acids. V was trimmed by 4 bases and J by 2 bases, leaving 7 bases between them. The germline V gene encodes CDR1 SGHRS and CDR2 YFSETQ. The CDR3 reads CASSRTAYNEQFF. The CDR3 coding sequence is TGCGCCAGCAGCCGTACGGCCTACAATGAGCAGTTCTTC.

The genes are TRBV5-1 and TRBJ1-2; D is possibly TRBD1 (5 bases). Germline V gene data show CDR1 as SGHRS and CDR2 as YFSETQ. The V gene lost 0 bases and the J gene lost 5 bases, with 14 bases spanning the gap. The CDR3 extends over 15 amino acids. The CDR3 loop is CASSLAGGGPYGYTF. The CDR3 nucleotides read TGCGCCAGCAGCTTGGCGGGGGGGGGACCTTATGGCTACACCTTC. The whole variable domain, filled in from reference TRBV5-1 and TRBJ1-2, reads KAGVTQTPRYLIKTRGQQVTLSCSPISGHRSVSWYQQTPGQGLQFLFEYFSETQRNKGNFPGRFSGRQFSNSRSEMNVSTLELGDSALYLCASSLAGGGPYGYTFGSGTRLTVV.

This rearrangement joins TRBV4-1 to TRBJ1-5, with D tentatively TRBD1 (5 bases). Germline V gene data show CDR1 as MGHRA and CDR2 as YSYEKL. The germline V and J ends were trimmed by 1 base and 0 bases, with 25 bases remaining between them. The CDR3 consists of 21 residues. This chain's CDR3 is CASSQAGSGDPGKYSNQPQHF. The CDR3 DNA reads as TGCGCCAGCAGCCAAGCGGGTTCGGGGGATCCGGGAAAATATAGCAATCAGCCCCAGCATTTT.

The V call is TRBV6-4, the J call TRBJ2-3, with 7 bases identical to TRBD1. The ends lost 6 bases at V and 1 base at J; junction bases unmatched: 4. The germline V gene has CDR1 MRHNA and CDR2 SNTAGT. This CDR3 has 14 amino acids. As DNA, the CDR3 is TGTGCCAGCAGCGGGACAGATGGCACAGATACGCAGTATTTT. It is translated as CASSGTDGTDTQYF.

This clone showed up just once. J is TRBJ2-7 and V is TRBV5-5; TRBD1 is a possible D gene (5 bases). The germline CDR1 and CDR2 sequences are SGHKS and YYEKEE (reference sequence). V was pared by 1 base and J by 4 bases, with 18 bases between. The CDR3 length is 16 residues. CDR3 in amino acids: CASSLKRRQLLYEQYV. The CDR3 DNA sequence: TGTGCCAGCAGCTTGAAAAGGCGACAGCTTCTTTACGAGCAGTACGTC.

The gene calls are TRBV6-5 and TRBJ2-5; no firm D call. CDR3 length: 15 residues. Germline CDR1 reads MNHEY; CDR2 reads SVGAGI. V lost 5 bases to trimming and J lost 3 bases, with 16 bases between them. The CDR3 sequence: CASSPLVNAEETQYF. CDR3 sequence (DNA): TGTGCCAGCAGTCCCCTAGTTAACGCTGAAGAGACCCAGTACTTC.

This rearrangement joins TRBV13 to TRBJ2-1; the D gene is possibly TRBD2 (6 bases). The CDR3 is made up of 16 amino acids. With 5 bases removed from V and 3 bases from J, the gap between germline ends came to 17 bases. Germline-derived CDR1 and CDR2 are PRHDT and FYEKMQ (reference sequence). The CDR3 region has the DNA TGTGCCAGCAGCCCCGCGGAGGGCAGGGACTACAATGAGCAGTTCTTC. Encoded protein: CASSPAEGRDYNEQFF.

The V call is TRBV27, the J call TRBJ1-2, with D possibly being TRBD1 (6 bases). V was trimmed by 5 bases and J by 4 bases, leaving 20 bases between them. The CDR3 totals 16 residues. Germline V gives CDR1 MNHEY, CDR2 SMNVEV (reference sequence). CDR3 coding DNA: TGTGCCAGCAGTCCACGGGGGGCCCTACACTCCTATGGCTACACCTTC. Translated: CASSPRGALHSYGYTF.

The gene calls are TRBV6-5 and TRBJ2-1; D is undetermined. The CDR3 covers 15 residues. Trimming left V 2 bases short and J 0 bases short, with 8 bases between. Germline assignment: CDR1 MNHEY and CDR2 SVGAGI. The CDR3 spells CASSYGGYSYNEQFF. CDR3 nucleotide sequence: TGTGCCAGCAGTTACGGCGGTTACTCCTACAATGAGCAGTTCTTC.

The CDR3 spells CASSPWAQGERQYV. CDR3 in DNA: TGTGCCAGCAGTCCATGGGCACAGGGAGAACGGCAGTACGTC. The chain joins TRBV27 to TRBJ2-7, with D maybe TRBD1 (6 bases). The CDR3 has 14 amino acids. V lost 5 bases to trimming and J lost 9 bases, with 20 bases between them. The V gene's germline CDR1 is MNHEY and CDR2 SMNVEV (reference sequence).

V and J are TRBV7-8 and TRBJ2-2; 8 positions agree with TRBD1. This CDR3 spans 15 amino acids. The germline gives CDR1 SGHVS, CDR2 FQNEAQ. With V trimmed by 5 bases and J by 6 bases, 8 bases remained unmatched. The CDR3 coding sequence is TGTGCCAGCAGCCAAGACAGGGGTAGAGCCGGGGAGCTGTTTTTT. It translates to CASSQDRGRAGELFF.

CDR3 region: CASSLTGFREKLFF. The CDR3 coding sequence is TGTGCCAGCAGTCTAACAGGGTTCAGGGAAAAACTGTTTTTT. V gene TRBV6-1 combines with J gene TRBJ1-4; weak D call: TRBD1 (6 bases). Trimming removed 5 bases at V and 8 bases at J, with 15 bases between. Germline assignment: CDR1 MNHNS and CDR2 SASEGT. The CDR3 totals 14 residues.

This clone was counted only a few times. The chain recombines TRBV2 with TRBJ2-2; TRBD1 agrees at 8 bases. This CDR3 is built from 13 residues. Trimming at V came to 11 bases and at J to 3 bases, leaving 5 bases not matched to a gene. Germline V gene lookup returns CDR1 SNHLY and CDR2 FYNNEI. DNA for the CDR3: TGTGCCGGACAGGGTTGGGACACCGGGGAGCTGTTTTTT. Translated, it gives CAGQGWDTGELFF.

The V gene is TRBV2, the J gene TRBJ1-2; no definite D call. V lost 8 bases and J lost 8, with 6 bases in between. The CDR3 consists of 9 residues. Germline lookup yields CDR1 SNHLY and CDR2 FYNNEI. Here the CDR3 reads CASRLGYTF. CDR3 nucleotides: TGTGCCAGCCGGTTAGGCTACACCTTC.

V and J are TRBV6-5 and TRBJ2-3; 11 bases line up with TRBD2. Germline values: CDR1 MNHEY, CDR2 SVGAGI. This CDR3 spans 15 amino acids. J gave up 4 bases and V 5 bases, and 5 bases lay outside the gene matches. The CDR3 spells CASSNLAGGPDTQYF. CDR3 coding DNA: TGTGCCAGCAGTAACTTAGCGGGGGGGCCAGATACGCAGTATTTT.

The gene calls are TRBV7-2 and TRBJ2-2; TRBD1 matches at 9 bases. V lost 5 bases to trimming and J lost 9 bases; unmatched junction nucleotides: 7. This CDR3 is 14 amino acids long. Germline CDR1 reads SGHTA; CDR2 reads FQGNSA. As DNA, the CDR3 is TGTGCCAGCAGCGGGGGACAGGGTCTACGGGAGCTGTTTTTT. It specifies CASSGGQGLRELFF.

V gene TRBV6-1 combines with J gene TRBJ1-2; the D is unclear. This CDR3 contains 14 residues. Germline V gives CDR1 MNHNS, CDR2 SASEGT. Between the trimmed V and J ends, which lost 2 bases and 8 bases, there was a span of 15 bases. The CDR3 loop is CASSEPRGGGGYTF. CDR3 coding DNA: TGTGCCAGCAGTGAACCCCGTGGTGGCGGAGGCTACACCTTC.

The J gene is TRBJ1-2, the V gene TRBV6-5; 10 bases are a match to TRBD1. CDR3 length: 15 amino acids. Germline V gives CDR1 MNHEY, CDR2 SVGAGI. Trimming took 2 bases from V and 2 from J; bases not matched to a gene: 2. Here the CDR3 DNA reads TGTGCCAGCAGTTACCGGGACAGGGGAAACTATGGCTACACCTTC. It specifies CASSYRDRGNYGYTF.

The chain uses TRBV7-9 and TRBJ2-5, with 7 nucleotides matching TRBD1. Germline CDR1 is SEHNR and CDR2 is FQNEAQ (reference sequence). Trimming removed 4 bases from V and 5 bases from J; junction bases left unmatched: 7. There are 14 residues in the CDR3. The CDR3 spells CASSSDRAWETQYF. The CDR3 region has the DNA TGTGCCAGCAGCTCCGACAGGGCGTGGGAGACCCAGTACTTC.

The chain carries TRBV29-1 and TRBJ2-5; weak D call: TRBD2 (5 bases). The CDR3 spans 13 residues. The V end was cut by 1 base, the J end by 3 bases, with 9 bases between. The germline CDR1 and CDR2 sequences are SQVTM and ANQGSEA. This chain's CDR3 is CSVEGGLKETQYF. CDR3 DNA: TGCAGCGTTGAAGGCGGGCTTAAAGAGACCCAGTACTTC.

Note on this clone: Other nucleotide sequences from this sample produce the same CDR3. V gene TRBV30 combines with J gene TRBJ2-7, with D tentatively TRBD1 (5 bases). V was pared by 3 bases and J by 0 bases, with 12 bases between. CDR3 length: 14 amino acids. CDR1 and CDR2 (germline): GTSNPN, SVGIG (reference sequence). The CDR3 sequence is CAWSEGAGSYEQYV. DNA for the CDR3: TGTGCCTGGAGCGAAGGGGCCGGCTCCTACGAGCAGTACGTC.

V gene TRBV28 combines with J gene TRBJ2-5; 7 bases are shared with TRBD1. Trimming cost V 7 bases and J 2 bases; bases outside gene matches: 10. CDR3 size: 15 residues. The V gene's germline CDR1 is MDHEN and CDR2 SYDVKM. The CDR3 protein is CASTIGDSLQETQYF. CDR3 DNA sequence: TGTGCCAGCACCATCGGGGACAGCTTACAAGAGACCCAGTACTTC.